Described below is a single TCR beta chain sequence and its context. Its target is not known. Germline lookup yields CDR1 MNHEY and CDR2 SVGAGI. The trim removed 6 bases at V and 4 bases at J, leaving 10 bases unmatched. The CDR3 consists of 15 residues. This entry is derived from a study of cytomegalovirus exposure and HLA in healthy donors. Across the study: Inside one of the first data releases sat around 77 million unique TCRs taken from HLA-typed donors.

General study findings and limits: DRB1 had the most TCR associations and HLA-C the fewest, a later analysis found, with rates varying by HLA locus.

60 Vbeta and 13 Jbeta primers were used in PCR. Under the authors' procedure: An analysis that came later counted 77 million or so unique TCR beta chains, approximately 10 million shared. Profiled with immunoSEQ multiplex PCR; TCRdb holds only in-frame clones, not every one. V and J calls and clone size are those listed in that table; D and trimming were worked out from the DNA. The data contain 100,000 to 150,000 clones, approximately 84% of them singletons. The sample taken for sequencing was PBMCs. The gene calls are TRBV6-5 and TRBJ2-7, with TRBD2 matching 9 bases. The receptor comes from a woman aged 18 to 35 in good health and CMV-seronegative. CDR3: CASRITGTSSYEQYF. In DNA, the CDR3 is TGTGCCAGCAGAATCACCGGGACTAGCTCATACGAGCAGTACTTC.